This TCR beta chain emerged from a study of blood T cell repertoires in COVID-19. About the research overall: T cells, B-cell-depleted T cells, or PBMCs provided the cDNA or gDNA that served as material.

This CDR3 has 14 amino acids. With 0 bases removed from V and 1 base from J, the gap between germline ends came to 5 bases. Germline CDR1 SGHTS, CDR2 YDEGEE. The sample holds one count of this clone. Original analysis: Estimated nucleated cell counts came from reference gene primer amplification. Data came from immunoSEQ multiplex PCR; TCRdb stores just in-frame clones and leaves some out. That table is the source of V, J and clone size, and D and trimming were worked out from the DNA. The data show more than 95,000 clones, with about four fifths seen just once and approximately 3.3% held by the top ten.

The V call is TRBV5-8, the J call TRBJ1-3; tentatively, D is TRBD1 (5 bases). This clonotype was sampled from a woman of 80 years or more with active or convalescent COVID-19. Sequenced sample: peripheral blood. The CDR3 sequence is CASSLAGSGNTIYF. The CDR3 bases are TGTGCCAGCAGCTTGGCAGGGTCTGGAAACACCATATATTTT.